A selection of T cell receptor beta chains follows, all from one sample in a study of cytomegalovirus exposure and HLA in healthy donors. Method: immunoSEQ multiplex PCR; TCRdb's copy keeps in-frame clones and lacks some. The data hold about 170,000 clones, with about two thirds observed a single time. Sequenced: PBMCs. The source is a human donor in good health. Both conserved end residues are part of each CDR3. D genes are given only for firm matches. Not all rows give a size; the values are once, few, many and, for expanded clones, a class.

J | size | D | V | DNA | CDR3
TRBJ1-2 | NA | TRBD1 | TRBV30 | TGTGCCTGGGGGACAGGGACAGGCTACACCTTC | CAWGTGTGYTF
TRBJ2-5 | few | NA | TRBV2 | TGTGCCAGGAGGGAACAGGGACAAGAGACCCAGTACTTC | CARREQGQETQYF
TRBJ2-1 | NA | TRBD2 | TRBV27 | TGTGCCAGCAGTCCGAGGGGACTAGCGGGGGGGCCCTCCTACAATGAGCAGTTCTTC | CASSPRGLAGGPSYNEQFF
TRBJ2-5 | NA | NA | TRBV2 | TGTGCCAGCACTTATGAGAGGGAGACCCAGTACTTC | CASTYERETQYF
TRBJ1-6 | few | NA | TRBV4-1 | TGCGCCAGCAGCCAAGTCCCACTAGGCAATTCACCCCTCCACTTT | CASSQVPLGNSPLHF
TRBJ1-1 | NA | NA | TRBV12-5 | TGTGCTAGTGGCGCCGGGGGGAGTGAAGCTTTCTTT | CASGAGGSEAFF
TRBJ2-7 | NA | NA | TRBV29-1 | TGCAGCGTTGAAGAGGGCCGGGGGAGGTACGAGCAGTACTTC | CSVEEGRGRYEQYF
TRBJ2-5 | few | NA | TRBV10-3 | TGTGCCATCAGTGAGTTCGTAGCCGGAGAGACCCAGTACTTC | CAISEFVAGETQYF
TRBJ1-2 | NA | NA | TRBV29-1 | TGCAGCGTTGAGTCGGGAGTGTCGGGGGGGCTCGGGGGCTACACCTTC | CSVESGVSGGLGGYTF
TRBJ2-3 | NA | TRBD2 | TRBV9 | TGTGCCAGCAGCCTACGACTAGCCTTAGATACGCAGTATTTT | CASSLRLALDTQYF
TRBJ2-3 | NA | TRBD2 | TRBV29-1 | TGCAGCGTTGAAGAGGCTAGCGGGGTCACAGATACGCAGTATTTT | CSVEEASGVTDTQYF
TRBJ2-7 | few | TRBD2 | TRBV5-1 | TGCGCCAGCAGCTTGAGGACTAGCGGGGGGGCCTCCTACGAGCAGTACTTC | CASSLRTSGGASYEQYF
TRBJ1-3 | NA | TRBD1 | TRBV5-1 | TGCGCCAGCAGCTTGTCGGGACAGAGCTCTGGAAACACCATATATTTT | CASSLSGQSSGNTIYF
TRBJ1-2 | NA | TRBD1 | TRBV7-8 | TGTGCCAGCAGCTTAGTTCGACAGGGCTATGGCTACACCTTC | CASSLVRQGYGYTF
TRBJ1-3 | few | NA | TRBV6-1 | TGTGCCAGCAGCCAACAGGCTAGAAACACCATATATTTT | CASSQQARNTIYF
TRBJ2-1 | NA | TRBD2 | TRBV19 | TGTGCCAGTAGGACCCCCTTGACTAGCGGGGGGCTCTACAATGAGCAGTTCTTC | CASRTPLTSGGLYNEQFF
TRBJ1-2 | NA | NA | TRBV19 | TGTGCCAGTCGAGGAGGGGCCTATGGCTACACCTTC | CASRGGAYGYTF
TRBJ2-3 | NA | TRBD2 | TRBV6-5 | TGTGCCAGCAGCCGGGGGGGGGCAGAAACAGATACGCAGTATTTT | CASSRGGAETDTQYF
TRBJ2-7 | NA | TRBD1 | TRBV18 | TGTGCCAGCTCACCGCGGACAGGGGGAAAGTCGGAGCAGTACTTC | CASSPRTGGKSEQYF
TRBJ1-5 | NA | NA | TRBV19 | TGTGCCAGTAGTATGACAGGAAATAGCAATCAGCCCCAGCATTTT | CASSMTGNSNQPQHF
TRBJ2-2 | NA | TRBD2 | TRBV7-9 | TGTGCCAGCAGCTCACATAGCGGGGGGGCCGGCACCGGGGAGCTGTTTTTT | CASSSHSGGAGTGELFF
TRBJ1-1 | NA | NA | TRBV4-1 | TGCGCCAGCCACGCAACGCCAGGAAGCACTGAAGCTTTCTTT | CASHATPGSTEAFF
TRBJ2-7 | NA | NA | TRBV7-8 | TGTGCCAGCAGCGATCTGAGGTACGAGCAGTACTTC | CASSDLRYEQYF
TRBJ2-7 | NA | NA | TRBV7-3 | TGTGCCAGCAGCTTAATGGCAGGGCCGTACGAGCAGTACTTC | CASSLMAGPYEQYF
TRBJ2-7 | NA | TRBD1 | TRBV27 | TGTGCCAGCAGTTTATCAGTCAGGGGGAGCGAGCAGTACTTC | CASSLSVRGSEQYF
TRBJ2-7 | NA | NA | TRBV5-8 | TGTGCCAGCAGCGGAAACCAGGGGACGACGGAATACGAGCAGTACTTC | CASSGNQGTTEYEQYF
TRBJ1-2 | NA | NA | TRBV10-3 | TGTGCCATCAGTGATAGGGGCGCTGAGGATGGCTACACCTTC | CAISDRGAEDGYTF
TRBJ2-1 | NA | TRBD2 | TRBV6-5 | TGTGCCAGCAGTTACTCGCGGGGGGCCGGGCAGTTCTTC | CASSYSRGAGQFF
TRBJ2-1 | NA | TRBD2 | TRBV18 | TGTGCCAGCTCACCGACGCCAATAGCGGGGGGGCGAGGTGATGGGCAGTTCTTC | CASSPTPIAGGRGDGQFF
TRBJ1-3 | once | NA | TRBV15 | TGTGCCACCAGTCCGCGATTAGGAAACACCATATATTTT | CATSPRLGNTIYF
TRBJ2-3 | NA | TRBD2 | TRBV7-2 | TGTGCCAGCAGCTTAGTTGGGACGGGGGGGAGCACAGATACGCAGTATTTT | CASSLVGTGGSTDTQYF
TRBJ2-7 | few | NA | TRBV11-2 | TGTGCCAGCAGCCCAGTGAACAGGTTCCACGAGCAGTACTTC | CASSPVNRFHEQYF
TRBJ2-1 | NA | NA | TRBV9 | TGTGCCAGCAGCCCCCCGGGGCTACAGGGGGGGGAGCAGTTCTTC | CASSPPGLQGGEQFF
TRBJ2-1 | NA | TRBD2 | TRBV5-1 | TGCGCCAGCAGCACGGGACTAGCGGGGGGAAGCTCCTACAATGAGCAGTTCTTC | CASSTGLAGGSSYNEQFF
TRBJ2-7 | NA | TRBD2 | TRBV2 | TGTGCCAGCAGTTTTACTAGCGGGCCCACCTACGAGCAGTACTTC | CASSFTSGPTYEQYF
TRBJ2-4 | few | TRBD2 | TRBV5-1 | TGCGCCAGCAGGGGGACTAGCGGGGGGGTTACCAAAAACATTCAGTACTTC | CASRGTSGGVTKNIQYF